This T cell receptor beta chain came from a study of T cell changes during pregnancy in multiple sclerosis. The V segment lost 2 bases and the J segment 3 bases; nucleotides outside the gene matches: 0. The CDR3 is 13 amino acids. Looked up from germline, CDR1 is KGHSY and CDR2 is FQNENV. Clones were read by immunoSEQ multiplex PCR, and TCRdb kept only the in-frame ones, dropping some. The data show about 99,000 clones, about 94% seen once. The rearrangement links TRBV16 to TRBJ1-2; 7 nucleotides match TRBD1. The TCR comes from a female donor with multiple sclerosis, enrolled in a pregnancy study. The sample was peripheral blood, taken after pregnancy. As DNA, the CDR3 is TGTGCCAGCAGCCAAACAGGGGACTATGGCTACACCTTC. Its protein is CASSQTGDYGYTF.